These 27 T cell receptor beta chains originate from one sample sequenced in a study of cytomegalovirus exposure and HLA in healthy donors. The data were produced by immunoSEQ multiplex PCR, yet TCRdb's version contains in-frame clones alone and is incomplete. The sample holds approximately 200,000 clones, 65% to 90% seen once. Input material: PBMCs. All receptors come from a woman aged 25 to 39 in good health and CMV-seropositive.

This chain links TRBV6-5 with TRBJ2-7; no clear D gene. The CDR3 has 13 amino acids. V lost 7 bases to trimming and J lost 4 bases, with 14 bases between them. The germline CDR1 and CDR2 sequences are MNHEY and SVGAGI. The CDR3 loop is CASTTFLPYEQYF. The CDR3 coding sequence is TGTGCCAGCACCACTTTCTTACCGTACGAGCAGTACTTC.

The gene calls are TRBV7-8 and TRBJ1-1; tentative D call: TRBD1 (5 bases). The CDR3 is 14 amino acids. Between the trimmed V and J ends, which lost 3 bases and 4 bases, there was a span of 12 bases. Germline V gene lookup returns CDR1 SGHVS and CDR2 FQNEAQ. In nucleotides, the CDR3 is TGTGCCAGCAGCTTTAGGGGAACGGGCACTGAAGCTTTCTTT. Residues: CASSFRGTGTEAFF. Full variable domain (outside the CDR3, taken from reference TRBV7-8 and TRBJ1-1): GAGVSQSPRYKVAKRGQDVALRCDPISGHVSLFWYQQALGQGPEFLTYFQNEAQLDKSGLPSDRFFAERPEGSVSTLKIQRTQQEDSAVYLCASSFRGTGTEAFFGQGTRLTVV.

The V gene is TRBV2, the J gene TRBJ2-7; TRBD1 matches 8 bases. The V gene's germline CDR1 is SNHLY and CDR2 FYNNEI. The CDR3 consists of 14 residues. The V segment lost 6 bases and the J segment 2 bases; nucleotides outside the gene matches: 6. The CDR3 nucleotides read TGTGCCAGCAGCTTGGACAGGGTTACCTACGAGCAGTACTTC. Amino acid sequence: CASSLDRVTYEQYF.

V usage is TRBV28 and J usage is TRBJ1-4; 9 positions agree with TRBD1. Germline V gene data show CDR1 as MDHEN and CDR2 as SYDVKM. The ends lost 3 bases at V and 4 bases at J; junction bases unmatched: 12. The CDR3 runs to 18 residues. The CDR3 reads CASSFPPAQGAGNEKLFF. In DNA form, the CDR3 reads TGTGCCAGCAGTTTCCCCCCCGCACAGGGGGCAGGTAATGAAAAACTGTTTTTT.

This chain joins TRBV9 and TRBJ1-2, with TRBD1 identical over 9 bases. Germline CDR1 reads SGDLS; CDR2 reads YYNGEE. The CDR3 is made up of 15 amino acids. Trimming cost V 0 bases and J 5 bases; bases outside gene matches: 5. The chain's CDR3 is CASSVGGQGLYGYTF. The CDR3 DNA reads as TGTGCCAGCAGCGTAGGAGGACAGGGGTTGTATGGCTACACCTTC.

The V call is TRBV7-6, the J call TRBJ2-3, with 11 bases identical to TRBD2. This CDR3 contains 18 residues. Per germline, CDR1 SGHVS and CDR2 FNYEAQ. After removal of 5 bases from V and 2 bases from J, the junction contained 12 bases not matched to a gene. The chain's CDR3 is CASSPGTSGVPLTDTQYF. CDR3 coding DNA: TGTGCCAGCAGCCCTGGGACTAGCGGAGTGCCCCTCACAGATACGCAGTATTTT. The full variable domain, with the rest looked up from reference TRBV7-6 and TRBJ2-3, is GAGVSQSPRYKVTKRGQDVALRCDPISGHVSLYWYRQALGQGPEFLTYFNYEAQQDKSGLPNDRFSAERPEGSISTLTIQRTEQRDSAMYRCASSPGTSGVPLTDTQYFGPGTRLTVL.

In DNA, the CDR3 is TGCGCCAGCAGCTTGGCCCCGGACTATGAGCAGTTCTTC. It translates to CASSLAPDYEQFF. The chain employs TRBV5-1 and TRBJ2-1; D perhaps matches TRBD2 (5 bases). V was shortened by 0 bases and J by 8 bases, with 9 bases between the two germline ends. The germline CDR1 and CDR2 sequences are SGHRS and YFSETQ. This CDR3 has 13 residues. The full variable domain, completed using reference TRBV5-1 and TRBJ2-1, is KAGVTQTPRYLIKTRGQQVTLSCSPISGHRSVSWYQQTPGQGLQFLFEYFSETQRNKGNFPGRFSGRQFSNSRSEMNVSTLELGDSALYLCASSLAPDYEQFFGPGTRLTVL.

This chain links TRBV18 with TRBJ1-1; D gene uncertain. CDR1 KGHSH and CDR2 LQKENI come from the germline V gene. This CDR3 has 12 amino acids. V dropped 2 bases and J dropped 9 bases, with 10 bases sitting between them. The DNA for the CDR3 is TGTGCCAGCTCACCAGGGGAGATCAAAGCTTTCTTT. Residues: CASSPGEIKAFF.

This clone was seen a few times. The chain is built from TRBV19 and TRBJ2-1, with 9 bases lining up with TRBD2. There are 14 residues in the CDR3. The ends lost 10 bases at V and 1 base at J; junction bases unmatched: 5. CDR1 is LNHDA, CDR2 SQIVND, per germline (reference sequence). The CDR3 DNA is TGTGCCACTCAAACTAGCGGGTCCTACAATGAGCAGTTCTTC. As protein: CATQTSGSYNEQFF.

The V call is TRBV11-1, the J call TRBJ2-1; D is perhaps TRBD1 (8 bases). The germline V gene encodes CDR1 SGHAT and CDR2 FQDESV (reference sequence). The CDR3 is made up of 14 amino acids. Trimming took off 5 bases at V and 7 bases at J, with 15 bases between the two ends. CDR3 residues: CASSHEQGGNEQFF. CDR3 DNA: TGTGCCAGCAGCCATGAACAGGGGGGGAATGAGCAGTTCTTC.

The chain recombines TRBV18 with TRBJ2-7, with no clear D. The V gene's germline CDR1 is KGHSH and CDR2 LQKENI. The CDR3 loop spans 13 amino acids. Trimming took 2 bases from V and 2 from J, leaving 7 bases between them. CDR3 amino acids: CASSPENTYEQYF. The CDR3 DNA sequence: TGTGCCAGCTCACCAGAGAATACCTACGAGCAGTACTTC.

DNA for the CDR3: TGTGCCAGCAGCCGCTCCGGTAGCCCCAGTCAGCCCCAGCATTTT. It codes for CASSRSGSPSQPQHF. The chain couples TRBV5-6 to TRBJ1-5, with no clear D. CDR3 length: 15 residues. The ends were cut back, 4 bases at V and 6 bases at J, with 17 bases in the middle. Germline CDR1 is SGHDT and CDR2 is YYEEEE.

The V and J genes are TRBV4-1 and TRBJ1-2, with 9 bases identical to TRBD1. CDR3 length: 13 residues. V lost 4 bases to trimming and J lost 8 bases; unmatched junction nucleotides: 5. Germline V gene lookup returns CDR1 MGHRA and CDR2 YSYEKL. The CDR3 loop is CASSPTGGEGYTF. The CDR3 DNA reads TGCGCCAGCAGCCCAACAGGGGGCGAGGGCTACACCTTC.

CDR3 sequence (DNA): TGTGCCAGCAGTTACGGCAGGGTTCCTGGAAACACCATATATTTT. It translates to CASSYGRVPGNTIYF. The chain has TRBV6-5 and TRBJ1-3, with a tentative D call TRBD1 (5 bases). CDR3 length equals 15 residues. Germline values: CDR1 MNHEY, CDR2 SVGAGI. V lost 2 bases, J lost 2 bases, and 10 bases lay in between.

The V call is TRBV10-3, the J call TRBJ1-1, with 10 bases fitting TRBD1. Germline V gene sequence: CDR1 ENHRY, CDR2 SYGVKD. This CDR3 has 14 amino acids. The V segment lost 6 bases and the J segment 12 bases; nucleotides outside the gene matches: 13. CDR3 in DNA: TGTGCCATCAGACCGGGACAGGGGATCTCGCAATCTTTCTTT. Translation: CAIRPGQGISQSFF.

The chain links TRBV2 to TRBJ2-1; 7 bases map to TRBD2. The CDR3 runs 18 residues. Trimming took 0 bases from V and 4 from J; bases not matched to a gene: 12. Germline V gene data show CDR1 as SNHLY and CDR2 as FYNNEI. CDR3 DNA sequence: TGTGCCAGCAGTGAAGCGGCTAGGCGCGGGAGAGGGTACAATGAGCAGTTCTTC. It specifies CASSEAARRGRGYNEQFF.

In its sample, this clone was seen a few times. The genes are TRBV7-8 and TRBJ2-1, with 9 bases that match TRBD2. The CDR3 extends over 19 amino acids. The V and J ends lost 5 bases and 3 bases, in that order; junction bases with no gene match: 17. Germline loops: CDR1 SGHVS, CDR2 FQNEAQ. The CDR3 DNA sequence: TGTGCCAGCAGCCCCAGCCCTACAGCGGGAGGTGGGGGCTACAATGAGCAGTTCTTC. It specifies CASSPSPTAGGGGYNEQFF.

This clone was detected only once. V and J are TRBV15 and TRBJ2-3; possible D gene TRBD2, 5 bases. The germline V and J ends were trimmed by 0 bases and 9 bases, with 10 bases remaining between them. CDR1 and CDR2 (germline): LNHNV, YYDKDF (reference sequence). The CDR3 covers 13 residues. The DNA for the CDR3 is TGTGCCACCAGCAGAGATGAGGGAGTAACGCAGTATTTT. It encodes CATSRDEGVTQYF.

The chain's CDR3 is CASSTHRNEQFF. In DNA form, the CDR3 reads TGTGCCAGCAGTACCCACAGGAATGAGCAGTTCTTC. This chain uses TRBV7-6 with TRBJ2-1; a weak D match, TRBD1 (5 bases). The length of the CDR3 is 12 residues. Germline V gene lookup returns CDR1 SGHVS and CDR2 FNYEAQ. The ends were cut back, 6 bases at V and 7 bases at J, with 10 bases in the middle. The full variable domain, rest sourced from reference TRBV7-6 and TRBJ2-1, is GAGVSQSPRYKVTKRGQDVALRCDPISGHVSLYWYRQALGQGPEFLTYFNYEAQQDKSGLPNDRFSAERPEGSISTLTIQRTEQRDSAMYRCASSTHRNEQFFGPGTRLTVL.

The chain uses TRBV6-1 and TRBJ2-2, with D tentatively TRBD2 (6 bases). This CDR3 is built from 15 residues. V was shortened by 5 bases and J by 6 bases, with 16 bases between the two germline ends. Germline CDR1 MNHNS, CDR2 SASEGT. The CDR3: CASSQRTTRAGELFF. CDR3 coding DNA: TGTGCCAGCAGTCAACGGACGACTAGGGCCGGGGAGCTGTTTTTT.

The CDR3 DNA sequence: TGTGCCAGCATGGCGGGGGCATCTGGAAACACCATATATTTT. Amino acid sequence: CASMAGASGNTIYF. The rearrangement links TRBV25-1 to TRBJ1-3, with D perhaps TRBD1 (6 bases). In germline, CDR1 is MGHDK, CDR2 SYGVNS. Trimming left V 7 bases short and J 1 base short, with 11 bases between. This CDR3 has 14 residues.

This clone showed up just a few times. V gene TRBV19 combines with J gene TRBJ1-5; D possibly corresponds to TRBD1 (6 bases). The CDR3 contains 15 residues. Germline CDR1 is LNHDA and CDR2 is SQIVND (reference sequence). V gave up 8 bases and J gave up 1 base, with 15 bases separating them. The CDR3 protein is CASAVMGASNQPQHF. The CDR3 DNA reads as TGTGCCAGTGCCGTGATGGGGGCAAGCAATCAGCCCCAGCATTTT.

V and J are TRBV5-6 and TRBJ2-7; 7 bases agree with TRBD2. The ends lost 3 bases at V and 4 bases at J; junction bases unmatched: 16. This CDR3 comprises 17 residues. Germline values: CDR1 SGHDT, CDR2 YYEEEE. CDR3 bases: TGTGCCAGCAGCTCGGTGTTCGGGGGGATAAACTCTTACGAGCAGTACTTC. Its translation is CASSSVFGGINSYEQYF.

Here the CDR3 DNA reads TGTGCCAGCAGCGTGACTAGTTACTACGAGCAGTACTTC. This codes for CASSVTSYYEQYF. J is TRBJ2-7 and V is TRBV6-1; weak D call: TRBD2 (6 bases). From germline, CDR1 is MNHNS and CDR2 SASEGT. The V end was cut by 6 bases, the J end by 3 bases, with 12 bases between. The CDR3 is 13 residues long.

In its sample, this clone was seen once. The genes are TRBV27 and TRBJ1-5; possibly TRBD1 for D (5 bases). This CDR3 comprises 17 residues. The germline V gene encodes CDR1 MNHEY and CDR2 SMNVEV (reference sequence). The V gene lost 2 bases and the J gene lost 4 bases, with 18 bases spanning the gap. The CDR3 DNA sequence: TGTGCCAGCAGTTTAGTCTCCACGAGCAGGGTAAATCAGCCCCAGCATTTT. Translation: CASSLVSTSRVNQPQHF.

This chain links TRBV4-2 with TRBJ1-2; no clear D gene. The germline V gene has CDR1 LGHNA and CDR2 YNFKEQ. This CDR3 is built from 18 residues. V dropped 0 bases and J dropped 3 bases, with 20 bases sitting between them. DNA for the CDR3: TGTGCCAGCAGCCAAGATCCTCTCGGGGAGCCACGACACTATGGCTACACCTTC. Protein sequence: CASSQDPLGEPRHYGYTF.

Only one count was recorded for this clone. The chain couples TRBV19 to TRBJ2-1, with D uncertain. The V gene lost 0 bases and the J gene lost 9 bases, with 6 bases spanning the gap. CDR1 is LNHDA and CDR2 is SQIVND in the germline V gene (reference sequence). The CDR3 is made up of 12 amino acids. The CDR3 DNA sequence: TGTGCCAGTAGTATAGATCTCGGTGAGCAGTTCTTC. Amino acid sequence: CASSIDLGEQFF.